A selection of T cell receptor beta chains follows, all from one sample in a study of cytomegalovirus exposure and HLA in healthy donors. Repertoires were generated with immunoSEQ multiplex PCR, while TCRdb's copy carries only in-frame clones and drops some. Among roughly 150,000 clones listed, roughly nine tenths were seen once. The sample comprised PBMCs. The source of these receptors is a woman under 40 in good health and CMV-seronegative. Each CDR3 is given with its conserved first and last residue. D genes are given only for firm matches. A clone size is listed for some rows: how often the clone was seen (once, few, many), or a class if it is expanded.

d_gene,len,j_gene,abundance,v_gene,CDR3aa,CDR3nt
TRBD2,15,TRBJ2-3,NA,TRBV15,CATSRGGGSTDTQYF,TGTGCCACCAGCAGAGGGGGGGGGAGCACAGATACGCAGTATTTT
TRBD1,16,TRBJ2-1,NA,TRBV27,CASSWTGLPPRNEQFF,TGTGCCAGCAGTTGGACAGGGCTCCCCCCCCGGAATGAGCAGTTCTTC
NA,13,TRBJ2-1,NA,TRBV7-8,CASSPGGRGEQFF,TGTGCCAGCAGCCCAGGGGGGCGGGGTGAGCAGTTCTTC
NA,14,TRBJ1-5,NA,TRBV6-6,CASSMSGSGQPQHF,TGTGCCAGCAGTATGTCGGGGTCGGGTCAGCCCCAGCATTTT
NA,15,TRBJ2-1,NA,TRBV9,CASSASGNSANEQFF,TGTGCCAGCAGCGCCTCCGGGAATTCCGCCAATGAGCAGTTCTTC
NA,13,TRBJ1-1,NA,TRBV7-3,CASSLVSGGEAFF,TGTGCCAGCAGCTTAGTGTCGGGAGGTGAAGCTTTCTTT
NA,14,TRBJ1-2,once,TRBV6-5,CASKVEISNYGYTF,TGTGCCAGCAAGGTGGAGATTTCAAACTATGGCTACACCTTC
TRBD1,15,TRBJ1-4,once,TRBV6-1,CASSTQGTANEKLFF,TGTGCCAGCAGTACCCAGGGGACAGCAAATGAAAAACTGTTTTTT
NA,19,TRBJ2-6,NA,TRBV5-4,CASRGAGTNQFSGANVLTF,TGTGCCAGCAGGGGCGCCGGGACAAACCAATTCTCTGGGGCCAACGTCCTGACTTTC
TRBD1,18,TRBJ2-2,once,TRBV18,CASSPPKDRTGRTGELFF,TGTGCCAGCTCACCACCGAAGGACAGGACAGGGCGAACCGGGGAGCTGTTTTTT
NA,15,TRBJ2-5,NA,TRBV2,CASSGARGFGETQYF,TGTGCCAGCAGTGGGGCTCGGGGGTTCGGGGAGACCCAGTACTTC
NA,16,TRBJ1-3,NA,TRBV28,CASGPGAPLSGNTIYF,TGTGCCAGCGGCCCGGGGGCTCCTCTCTCTGGAAACACCATATATTTT
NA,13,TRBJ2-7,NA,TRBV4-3,CASSRNTNYEQYF,TGCGCCAGCAGCCGAAACACCAACTACGAGCAGTACTTC
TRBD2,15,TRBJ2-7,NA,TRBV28,CASRGGTSRSYEQYF,TGTGCCAGCAGGGGAGGGACTAGCAGGTCCTACGAGCAGTACTTC
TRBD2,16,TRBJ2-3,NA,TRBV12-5,CASGLGSGGPTDTQYF,TGTGCTAGTGGTTTGGGTAGCGGGGGGCCCACAGATACGCAGTATTTT
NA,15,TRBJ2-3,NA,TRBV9,CASSVAGQASDTQYF,TGTGCCAGCAGCGTAGCCGGGCAGGCCTCAGATACGCAGTATTTT
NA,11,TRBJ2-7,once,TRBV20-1,CSVLLSYEQYF,TGCAGTGTTCTCCTCTCCTACGAGCAGTACTTC
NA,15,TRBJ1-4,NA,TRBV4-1,CASSQSGGDNEKLFF,TGCGCCAGCAGCCAATCGGGGGGGGACAATGAAAAACTGTTTTTT
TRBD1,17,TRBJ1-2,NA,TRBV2,CASSDRVFGQGDSGYTF,TGTGCCAGCAGTGATAGGGTTTTTGGACAGGGTGACTCGGGCTACACCTTC
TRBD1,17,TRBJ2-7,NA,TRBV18,CASSPGTGTQSFYEQYF,TGTGCCAGCTCACCGGGGACAGGAACCCAATCTTTCTACGAGCAGTACTTC
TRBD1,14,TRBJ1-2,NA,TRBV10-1,CASSGGTANYGYTF,TGCGCCAGCAGTGGGGGGACAGCCAACTATGGCTACACCTTC
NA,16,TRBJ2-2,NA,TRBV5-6,CASSGLSPANTGELFF,TGTGCCAGCAGCGGACTATCCCCTGCGAACACCGGGGAGCTGTTTTTT
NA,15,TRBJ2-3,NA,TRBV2,CASSGWRRDSDTQYF,TGTGCCAGCAGTGGGTGGCGCCGCGATTCAGATACGCAGTATTTT
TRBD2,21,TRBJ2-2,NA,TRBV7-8,CASSLPPSGRADRTNTGELFF,TGTGCCAGCAGCTTACCACCTAGCGGGAGGGCCGATCGCACGAACACCGGGGAGCTGTTTTTT
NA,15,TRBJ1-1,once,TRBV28,CASSFGGRENTEAFF,TGTGCCAGCAGTTTTGGAGGACGGGAGAACACTGAAGCTTTCTTT
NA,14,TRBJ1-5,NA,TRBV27,CASKFRIGDQPQHF,TGTGCCAGCAAATTTAGGATAGGTGATCAGCCCCAGCATTTT
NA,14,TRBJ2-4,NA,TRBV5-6,CASTVGLTKNIQYF,TGTGCCAGCACGGTGGGTCTCACGAAAAACATTCAGTACTTC
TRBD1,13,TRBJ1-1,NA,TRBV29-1,CSGRQGSNTEAFF,TGCAGCGGACGACAGGGGTCGAACACTGAAGCTTTCTTT
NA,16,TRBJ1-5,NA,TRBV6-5,CASSYSSPGVNQPQHF,TGTGCCAGCAGTTACTCTTCTCCAGGGGTTAATCAGCCCCAGCATTTT
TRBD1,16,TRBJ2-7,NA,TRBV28,CASSLLAGPGGHEQYF,TGTGCCAGCAGTTTGCTTGCTGGGCCAGGGGGACACGAGCAGTACTTC
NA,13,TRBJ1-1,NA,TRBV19,CASSRVLHTEAFF,TGTGCCAGTAGTAGGGTACTCCACACTGAAGCTTTCTTT